The sequence of this TCR beta chain was determined in a study of blood T cells in healthy people across ages. A J-beta primer mix and a sample-barcoded 5' primer were used in a second PCR of roughly 6 to 11 cycles. TCRdb processed the 5' RACE reads anew with MiXCR; each CDR3 protein has one entry. Seen here are about 720,000 distinct CDR3 sequences, roughly 25% observed once, and the top ten hold 3.7%. This clonotype has just a few counts. The CDR3 length is 17 residues. With V trimmed by 5 bases and J by 0 bases, 6 bases remained unmatched. The same data also went into a second study, on T cells of mothers and their children.

The V gene is TRBV12-3 or TRBV12-4, the J gene TRBJ2-3, with 12 bases aligning to TRBD2. This receptor was identified in a boy between 5 and 17 years old in good health. The sample comprised blood. Here the CDR3 DNA reads TGTGCCAGCAGTGTAACTAGCGGGAGGTCTAGCACAGATACGCAGTATTTT. This gives the protein CASSVTSGRSSTDTQYF.